Each of the 18 T cell receptor beta chains below was sequenced from the same sample in a study of blood T cell repertoires in COVID-19. The data were produced by immunoSEQ multiplex PCR, yet TCRdb's version contains in-frame clones alone and is incomplete. The sample comprises a few hundred thousand clones, around nine tenths of which are singletons, and approximately 0.97% rests with the top ten. Sequenced: PBMCs or T cells enriched from blood (not recorded which). These receptors were obtained from a woman in her twenties or thirties who had been exposed to COVID-19.

CDR3 coding DNA: TGTGCCAGCAGCTTAGGAGAGTTCAATGAGCAGTTCTTC. This encodes CASSLGEFNEQFF. The chain carries TRBV7-3 and TRBJ2-1; unclear D gene. CDR1 is SGHTA and CDR2 is FQGTGA in the germline V gene. The germline V and J ends were trimmed by 2 bases and 6 bases, with 8 bases remaining between them. The CDR3 totals 13 residues.

The count of this clone is one. The chain uses TRBV28 and TRBJ1-6, with 9 positions matching TRBD1. The ends lost 8 bases at V and 13 bases at J; junction bases unmatched: 6. Germline assignment: CDR1 MDHEN and CDR2 SYDVKM. This CDR3 has 12 amino acids. This CDR3 is CASGTGLSPLHF. In DNA, the CDR3 is TGTGCCAGCGGGACAGGGTTAAGTCCCCTCCACTTT.

The table lists this clone with a few counts. The V gene is TRBV12-5, the J gene TRBJ2-3; TRBD2 is a possible D gene (6 bases). Germline lookup yields CDR1 LGHNT and CDR2 FRNRAP. The CDR3 is made up of 16 amino acids. V lost 1 base and J 1 base, leaving 12 bases between the germline ends. The CDR3 region has the DNA TGTGCTAGTGGTTTGGGAGGCGGGACTCGCACAGATACGCAGTATTTT. Translating gives CASGLGGGTRTDTQYF.

The rearrangement links TRBV28 to TRBJ2-1; 10 positions match TRBD2. The CDR3 loop spans 16 amino acids. Germline lookup yields CDR1 MDHEN and CDR2 SYDVKM. Unmatched junction bases numbered 11, after V lost 5 bases and J lost 7 bases. In nucleotides, the CDR3 is TGTGCCAGCAGTCCCCTAGCGGGAGTCTCGGGTAATGAGCAGTTCTTC. Encoded protein: CASSPLAGVSGNEQFF.

The J gene is TRBJ2-7, the V gene TRBV30, with a weak D call TRBD2 (5 bases). The germline V gene has CDR1 GTSNPN and CDR2 SVGIG (reference sequence). The CDR3 covers 14 residues. V lost 2 bases, J lost 5 bases, and 16 bases lay in between. The CDR3 coding sequence is TGTGCCTGGAGTCCCCGGACTCCCGGGGACGAGCAGTACTTC. Amino acid sequence: CAWSPRTPGDEQYF.

Note on this clone: This sample also contains other DNA sequences that code for the same CDR3. The CDR3 coding sequence is TGCGCCAGCAGGACTGAACCGAACACTGAAGCTTTCTTT. Translated: CASRTEPNTEAFF. The chain combines TRBV5-1 with TRBJ1-1; no definite D call. The germline V gene encodes CDR1 SGHRS and CDR2 YFSETQ. CDR3 length: 13 residues. Trimming removed 5 bases from V and 1 base from J, with 9 bases in between.

The CDR3 DNA follows: TGTGCCAGCAGCTTCTTCGGGAGGGACCACAGCGGGGAGCTGTTTTTT. Its translation: CASSFFGRDHSGELFF. The J gene is TRBJ2-2, the V gene TRBV9; the match to TRBD2 covers 8 bases. This CDR3 has 16 residues. Per germline, CDR1 SGDLS and CDR2 YYNGEE. With V trimmed by 4 bases and J by 7 bases, 12 bases remained unmatched.

The rearrangement joins TRBV6-4 to TRBJ1-5; D unclear. Germline-derived CDR1 and CDR2 are MRHNA and SNTAGT. V was trimmed by 6 bases and J by 1 base, leaving 7 bases between them. This CDR3 comprises 13 residues. CDR3 nucleotides: TGTGCCAGCAGCAGAGGGAGCAATCAGCCCCAGCATTTT. It codes for CASSRGSNQPQHF.

This chain uses TRBV29-1 with TRBJ1-1, with 8 positions matching TRBD1. With V trimmed by 2 bases and J by 6 bases, 11 bases remained unmatched. The CDR3 is 15 residues long. Germline loops: CDR1 SQVTM, CDR2 ANQGSEA. The CDR3 region has the DNA TGCAGCGTTGAATCAACAGGGGGTTTGGCGGCTGAAGCTTTCTTT. This sequence encodes CSVESTGGLAAEAFF.

The genes are TRBV6-5 and TRBJ1-1; no clear D. Trimming shortened V by 2 bases and J by 5 bases, and 12 bases separated the two germline ends. Germline CDR1 MNHEY, CDR2 SVGAGI. The CDR3 is made up of 14 amino acids. The CDR3 sequence: CASSYGEKETEAFF. The CDR3 DNA reads TGTGCCAGCAGTTACGGGGAGAAAGAGACTGAAGCTTTCTTT.

On this clone: An end of the junction differs from the germline gene, which may be a read error. The chain uses TRBV7-7 and TRBJ2-5, with 12 nucleotides matching TRBD1. Germline assignment: CDR1 SSHAT and CDR2 FNYEAQ (reference sequence). The CDR3 is 18 residues long. The CDR3 is CASSLGASGTGGRETQYF. DNA for the CDR3: TGTGCTAGCAGCTTAGGGGCTTCCGGGACAGGGGGCCGAGAGACCCAGTACTTC.

This rearrangement joins TRBV19 to TRBJ2-5; D is possibly TRBD2 (5 bases). V gave up 7 bases and J gave up 5 bases, with 23 bases separating them. This CDR3 region has 16 residues. Germline CDR1 reads LNHDA; CDR2 reads SQIVND (reference sequence). The CDR3 region has the DNA TGTGCCAGTACAATGCGGGTATCGGGTGCAGGCGAGACCCAGTACTTC. Residues: CASTMRVSGAGETQYF. Full variable domain (rest looked up from reference TRBV19 and TRBJ2-5): DGGITQSPKYLFRKEGQNVTLSCEQNLNHDAMYWYRQDPGQGLRLIYYSQIVNDFQKGDIAEGYSVSREKKESFPLTVTSAQKNPTAFYLCASTMRVSGAGETQYFGPGTRLLVL.

The V and J genes are TRBV27 and TRBJ1-5; TRBD1 matches 9 bases. CDR1 and CDR2 from the germline V gene are MNHEY and SMNVEV (reference sequence). V lost 4 bases, J lost 6 bases, and 7 bases stayed unmatched. The CDR3 totals 15 residues. The CDR3 loop is CASSSRTGVPQPQHF. The CDR3 bases are TGTGCCAGCAGTTCCAGGACAGGGGTTCCTCAGCCCCAGCATTTT.

This clone appeared a few times. V gene TRBV9 combines with J gene TRBJ2-7; 11 bases match TRBD2. Germline assignment: CDR1 SGDLS and CDR2 YYNGEE. The CDR3 is 16 amino acids. Trimming took 1 base from V and 2 from J; bases not matched to a gene: 5. CDR3 sequence reads: CASSVMGTSGTYEQYF. CDR3 coding DNA: TGTGCCAGCAGCGTAATGGGGACTAGCGGAACCTACGAGCAGTACTTC.

This clone was detected once. The chain links TRBV2 to TRBJ1-5; perhaps TRBD1 as D (5 bases). CDR1 SNHLY and CDR2 FYNNEI come from the germline V gene. The V gene lost 6 bases and the J gene lost 1 base, with 13 bases spanning the gap. This CDR3 spans 15 amino acids. Written as DNA, the CDR3 is TGTGCCAGCAGCGGATGGGGGGAGAGCAATCAGCCCCAGCATTTT. The encoded protein is CASSGWGESNQPQHF. Supplemented by reference TRBV2 and TRBJ1-5, the full variable domain reads EPEVTQTPSHQVTQMGQEVILRCVPISNHLYFYWYRQILGQKVEFLVSFYNNEISEKSEIFDDQFSVERPDGSNFTLKIRSTKLEDSAMYFCASSGWGESNQPQHFGDGTRLSIL.

This sequence joins TRBV15 and TRBJ1-3, with 7 nucleotides matching TRBD1. Trimming took 0 bases from V and 1 from J; bases not matched to a gene: 9. CDR1 LNHNV and CDR2 YYDKDF come from the germline V gene (reference sequence). There are 18 residues in the CDR3. CDR3 loop: CATSRDKTGVKSGNTIYF. CDR3 DNA: TGTGCCACCAGCAGAGACAAAACAGGGGTAAAGTCTGGAAACACCATATATTTT.

The V gene is TRBV18, the J gene TRBJ1-2, with D possibly TRBD1 on 5 matching bases. Germline CDR1 reads KGHSH; CDR2 reads LQKENI. Trimming took 3 bases from V and 7 from J, leaving 21 bases between them. This CDR3 region has 16 residues. CDR3 nucleotide sequence: TGTGCCAGCTCACCGGGGGGAGATGGAGGACGACGTGGCTACACCTTC. Translated, it gives CASSPGGDGGRRGYTF.

CDR3 DNA: TGTGCCAGCAGCGTGACAGGGGGCATCGGCACTGAAGCTTTCTTT. Translated, it gives CASSVTGGIGTEAFF. The V and J genes are TRBV9 and TRBJ1-1, with 10 positions matching TRBD1. J lost 4 bases, V lost 2 bases, and 5 bases had no gene match. This CDR3 contains 15 residues. Germline loops: CDR1 SGDLS, CDR2 YYNGEE.